Following are 7 T cell receptor beta chains from one sample sequenced in a study of PD-L1 blockade in urothelial cancer (dated by TCRdb to the late 2010s). Library prep was done by the immunoSEQ multiplex PCR assay. Sourced from immuneACCESS, this table was stored by TCRdb with only in-frame sequences that have V and J called. A share of the clones is absent; for the studies checked, an unresolved V gene accounts for under half, and the remainder has no known explanation. This sample comprises about 84,000 clones, 90% to 95% of them detected only once. 8.5% to 9.5% of the sample rests with the top ten. This material consisted of PBMCs, taken around atezolizumab (anti-PD-L1) treatment. The source is a man in his sixties with urothelial cancer.

The rearrangement links TRBV9 to TRBJ2-5, with 8 bases lining up with TRBD2. Per germline, CDR1 SGDLS and CDR2 YYNGEE. The CDR3 is 16 residues long. The trim removed 0 bases at V and 4 bases at J, leaving 8 bases unmatched. CDR3 in DNA: TGTGCCAGCAGCGTAGGAGTCCAGCGGGGGACAGAGACCCAGTACTTC. Its translation: CASSVGVQRGTETQYF.

V is TRBV14 and J is TRBJ2-1; 7 bases match TRBD2. The length of the CDR3 is 16 residues. V lost 2 bases to trimming and J lost 12 bases; unmatched junction nucleotides: 16. Germline CDR1 SGHDN, CDR2 FVKESK. The DNA of the CDR3 is TGTGCCAGCAGCCAATTTCTAGCAGTGGGGGGGTCGGGGCAGTTCTTC. It specifies CASSQFLAVGGSGQFF.

This chain connects TRBV5-6 to TRBJ1-1; TRBD1 aligns across 7 bases. CDR1 and CDR2 (germline): SGHDT, YYEEEE. This CDR3 spans 13 amino acids. Unmatched junction bases numbered 1, after V lost 4 bases and J lost 1 base. CDR3 sequence (DNA): TGTGCCAGCAGCCGGGACAGGAACACTGAAGCTTTCTTT. Encoded protein: CASSRDRNTEAFF.

The chain carries TRBV18 and TRBJ1-3; D might be TRBD1 (6 bases). Germline V CDR1 and CDR2: KGHSH, LQKENI. The CDR3 totals 15 residues. V shed 0 bases and J shed 2 bases, with 8 bases lying between them. Here the CDR3 reads CASSPPGAAGNTIYF. CDR3 coding DNA: TGTGCCAGCTCACCACCGGGGGCTGCTGGAAACACCATATATTTT.

This chain connects TRBV5-1 to TRBJ1-2; TRBD1 agrees at 7 bases. Germline trimming cut 0 bases from V and 0 bases from J; bases unmatched to any gene: 17. Germline V gene sequence: CDR1 SGHRS, CDR2 YFSETQ. CDR3 length: 20 residues. In DNA, the CDR3 is TGCGCCAGCAGCTTGGGGGGCTTGAGGGGGCGACTCCTGTCTAACTATGGCTACACCTTC. Amino acids: CASSLGGLRGRLLSNYGYTF.

The V gene is TRBV2, the J gene TRBJ1-1, with D hard to call. The CDR3 is 14 amino acids. Germline values: CDR1 SNHLY, CDR2 FYNNEI. Trimming pared 6 bases from V and 3 bases from J, leaving 14 bases between. The CDR3 region has the DNA TGTGCCAGCAGCAAAAGCGAGGTGGACACTGAAGCTTTCTTT. This encodes CASSKSEVDTEAFF.

CDR3 DNA sequence: TGTGCCAGCAGCCTTACTAGCGCGACGGTCAACGAGCAGTACTTC. It is translated as CASSLTSATVNEQYF. This rearrangement joins TRBV7-2 to TRBJ2-7; 7 nucleotides align to TRBD2. Germline V gene lookup returns CDR1 SGHTA and CDR2 FQGNSA. The CDR3 is 15 residues long. With 5 bases clipped from V and 5 bases from J, the junction kept 12 bases outside the gene matches.